This record concerns one TCR beta chain sequence. Authors' methods: Amplification from reference gene primers served as the basis for estimated nucleated cell counts. Sequenced by immunoSEQ multiplex PCR; TCRdb stores in-frame clones only, minus some. V, J and clone size were drawn from that table, and D and trimming were deduced from the DNA. The top ten hold over 15% of the sample, which has around 160,000 clones, roughly 90% seen once. V gave up 6 bases and J gave up 1 base; unmatched junction bases: 8. CDR3 length: 15 amino acids. Germline values: CDR1 SGHVS, CDR2 FNYEAQ. The sample comes from a study of blood T cell repertoires in COVID-19.

The chain has TRBV7-6 and TRBJ2-7, with 8 nucleotides matching TRBD2. This receptor was identified in a man between 60 and 70 years old with active or convalescent COVID-19. The sample was peripheral blood. CDR3 nucleotides: TGTGCCAGCAGTTTATTAGCGGGACTATCCTACGAGCAGTACTTC. This gives the protein CASSLLAGLSYEQYF.